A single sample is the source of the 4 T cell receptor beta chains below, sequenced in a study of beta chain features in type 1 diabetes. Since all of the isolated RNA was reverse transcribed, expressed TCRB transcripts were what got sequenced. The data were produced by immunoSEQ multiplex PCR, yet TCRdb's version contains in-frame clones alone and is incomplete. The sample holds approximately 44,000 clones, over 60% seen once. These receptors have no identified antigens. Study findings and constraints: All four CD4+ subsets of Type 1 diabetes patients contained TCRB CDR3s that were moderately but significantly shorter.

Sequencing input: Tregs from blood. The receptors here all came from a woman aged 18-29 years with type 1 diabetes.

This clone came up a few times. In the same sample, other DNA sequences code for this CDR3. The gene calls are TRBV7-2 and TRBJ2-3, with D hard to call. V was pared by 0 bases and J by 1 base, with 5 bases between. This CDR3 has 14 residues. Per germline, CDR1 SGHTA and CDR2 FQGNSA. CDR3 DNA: TGTGCCAGCAGCTTAGCGCGCGGCACAGATACGCAGTATTTT. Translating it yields CASSLARGTDTQYF.

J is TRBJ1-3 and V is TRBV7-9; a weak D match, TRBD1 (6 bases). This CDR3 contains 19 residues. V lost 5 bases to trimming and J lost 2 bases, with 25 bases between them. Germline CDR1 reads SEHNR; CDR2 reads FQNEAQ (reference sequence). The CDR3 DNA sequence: TGTGCCAGCAGCAATCGCCGGGACATCATCGGGAAGCCTGGAAACACCATATATTTT. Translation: CASSNRRDIIGKPGNTIYF.

CDR3: CAISGTVRGQPQHF. The CDR3 DNA reads TGTGCCATCAGTGGGACAGTTCGGGGTCAGCCCCAGCATTTT. The rearrangement links TRBV10-3 to TRBJ1-5, with D possibly being TRBD1 (6 bases). Looked up from germline, CDR1 is ENHRY and CDR2 is SYGVKD. The V end lost 4 bases, the J end lost 6 bases, and 13 bases lay between the germline ends. The CDR3 runs 14 residues.

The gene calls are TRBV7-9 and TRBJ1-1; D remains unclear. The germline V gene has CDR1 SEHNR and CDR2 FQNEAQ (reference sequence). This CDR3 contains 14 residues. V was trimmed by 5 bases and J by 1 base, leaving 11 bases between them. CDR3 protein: CASSRANRNTEAFF. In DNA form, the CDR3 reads TGTGCCAGCAGCCGAGCCAACAGGAACACTGAAGCTTTCTTT.